This TCR beta chain emerged from a study of T cells in Graves' hyperthyroidism and ophthalmopathy. Study summary: The authors collected peripheral blood at initial diagnosis, before any treatment. Study conclusions and caveats: Blood also showed most of the thyroid clonotypes that were expanded above 0.001.

From germline, CDR1 is ENHRY and CDR2 SYGVKD. CDR3 size: 13 residues. V was clipped by 10 bases and J by 8 bases; unmatched bases: 9. This clonotype was counted only a few times. Its specificity is not known. What was amplified from RNA transcripts were TCR beta CDR3 regions. Carried out on the TCR CDR3, a first-round RT-PCR used the HTBI primer set. Each CDR3 protein gets one entry after TCRdb re-called the multiplex PCR reads with MiXCR. Here the sample spans 700,000 to 850,000 distinct CDR3 sequences, about a third being singletons. Patients having uncontrolled infection, another autoimmune disease, pregnancy or lactation were not included. For the diagnoses, clinical symptoms, serum thyroxine and TRAb, thyroid ultrasound and orbital computed tomography were used.

Sequenced material: blood. This TCR derives from a woman aged 35 to 49 with Graves' hyperthyroidism. The chain joins TRBV10-3 to TRBJ2-3; 10 bases are a match to TRBD1. The CDR3 spells CATTGTGEGTQYF. The CDR3 DNA is TGTGCCACGACAGGGACAGGGGAGGGTACGCAGTATTTT.